The 21 T cell receptor beta chains below all came from one sample that was sequenced in a study of shared clonotypes between healthy human individuals. Profiling relied on immunoSEQ multiplex PCR, and the TCRdb table lists in-frame clones only, not all of them. The sample lists some 100,000 clones; over 65% were seen once. The sample was memory CD8+ T cells sorted from blood. This sample's subset: CD45RO+ cells pooled with CCR7-negative TemRA cells. These TCRs come from a woman younger than 45 in good health.

The chain couples TRBV25-1 to TRBJ2-3, with no clear D. Trimming took off 1 base at V and 2 bases at J, with 10 bases between the two ends. Germline-derived CDR1 and CDR2 are MGHDK and SYGVNS. This CDR3 has 15 amino acids. The DNA of the CDR3 is TGTGCCAGCAGTGAATTGGGCAGCTTCACAGATACGCAGTATTTT. Translation: CASSELGSFTDTQYF.

In this sample, this clone turned up once. The rearrangement links TRBV27 to TRBJ2-3; 8 bases align to TRBD2. The CDR3 spans 16 residues. The junction had 14 bases not matched to a gene; V was cut back by 6 bases and J by 6 bases. The germline gives CDR1 MNHEY, CDR2 SMNVEV (reference sequence). CDR3 coding DNA: TGTGCCAGCAGATCCCCGGACCGCGGGAGGACGGATACGCAGTATTTT. This codes for CASRSPDRGRTDTQYF.

The genes are TRBV6-4 and TRBJ2-1, with a tentative D call TRBD1 (6 bases). V lost 6 bases and J 5 bases, leaving 11 bases between the germline ends. Germline assignment: CDR1 MRHNA and CDR2 SNTAGT. The CDR3 loop spans 13 amino acids. CDR3 sequence (DNA): TGTGCCAGCAGCCGGACAGACAACAATGAGCAGTTCTTC. Amino acid sequence: CASSRTDNNEQFF.

The chain couples TRBV28 to TRBJ1-2; TRBD1 might be the D (6 bases). This CDR3 region has 16 residues. Germline values: CDR1 MDHEN, CDR2 SYDVKM. V was cut by 2 bases and J by 0 bases, with 13 bases left in between. The DNA of the CDR3 is TGTGCCAGCAGTTTACATTGGGGGCCCGCTAACTATGGCTACACCTTC. It specifies CASSLHWGPANYGYTF.

V gene TRBV30 combines with J gene TRBJ2-4; D is tentatively TRBD1 or TRBD2 (6 bases each). The V end was cut by 5 bases, the J end by 8 bases, with 13 bases between. The CDR3 loop spans 12 amino acids. Germline loops: CDR1 GTSNPN, CDR2 SVGIG (reference sequence). CDR3 amino acids: CAWGGTTDIQYF. CDR3 DNA sequence: TGTGCCTGGGGAGGGACAACAGACATTCAGTACTTC.

The rearrangement uses TRBV19 and TRBJ2-1; 9 bases are a match to TRBD2. This CDR3 has 15 amino acids. Trimming at V came to 5 bases and at J to 6 bases, leaving 8 bases not matched to a gene. Germline CDR1 is LNHDA and CDR2 is SQIVND (reference sequence). The CDR3 sequence: CASSASSGKPNEQFF. The CDR3 nucleotides are TGTGCCAGTAGTGCCTCTAGCGGGAAACCCAATGAGCAGTTCTTC.

This clone came up many times. CDR3 DNA sequence: TGCAGCGTCCTACCGGGACAGGCTGAAGCTTTCTTT. Its protein product is CSVLPGQAEAFF. The rearrangement links TRBV29-1 to TRBJ1-1; 8 bases fit TRBD1. Germline V gene data show CDR1 as SQVTM and CDR2 as ANQGSEA. The CDR3 runs 12 residues. V was pared by 6 bases and J by 6 bases, with 6 bases of the junction left unmatched. Looking up the rest from reference TRBV29-1 and TRBJ1-1 gives the full variable domain: SAVISQKPSRDICQRGTSLTIQCQVDSQVTMMFWYRQQPGQSLTLIATANQGSEATYESGFVIDKFPISRPNLTFSTLTVSNMSPEDSSIYLCSVLPGQAEAFFGQGTRLTVV.

The CDR3 nucleotides read TGTGCCAGCAGCTCAAGGACCTCACTAGCGGGAGGCTCAGATACGCAGTATTTT. Protein: CASSSRTSLAGGSDTQYF. This chain joins TRBV5-6 and TRBJ2-3; 12 nucleotides match TRBD2. The CDR3 runs 18 residues. Unmatched junction bases numbered 12, after V lost 3 bases and J lost 4 bases. Looked up from germline, CDR1 is SGHDT and CDR2 is YYEEEE. Full variable domain (missing parts from reference TRBV5-6 and TRBJ2-3): DAGVTQSPTHLIKTRGQQVTLRCSPKSGHDTVSWYQQALGQGPQFIFQYYEEEERQRGNFPDRFSGHQFPNYSSELNVNALLLGDSALYLCASSSRTSLAGGSDTQYFGPGTRLTVL.

The chain couples TRBV11-3 to TRBJ2-2; no clear D. Germline V gives CDR1 SGHNT, CDR2 YENEEA. The CDR3 sequence is 16 residues long. Between the trimmed V and J ends, which lost 2 bases and 5 bases, there was a span of 15 bases. In DNA, the CDR3 is TGTGCCAGCAGCTTATCTGAGACTGAAAAGACCGGGGAGCTGTTTTTT. Encoded protein: CASSLSETEKTGELFF.

The CDR3 sequence is CASSVLQGSNVLTF. The CDR3 DNA follows: TGTGCCAGCAGTGTACTACAGGGGTCCAACGTCCTGACTTTC. This chain links TRBV28 with TRBJ2-6; 7 nucleotides align to TRBD1. The germline V gene has CDR1 MDHEN and CDR2 SYDVKM. The trim removed 5 bases at V and 8 bases at J, leaving 6 bases unmatched. This CDR3 is built from 14 residues.

This clone was picked up a small number of times. The CDR3 coding sequence is TGTGCCAGCACTTACGGGGGGACCGGGGAGCTGTTTTTT. The encoded protein is CASTYGGTGELFF. V gene TRBV9 combines with J gene TRBJ2-2; 7 nucleotides agree with TRBD2. V shed 6 bases and J 5 bases; nucleotides not matched to a gene: 4. The CDR3 length is 13 residues. CDR1 is SGDLS, CDR2 YYNGEE, per germline. Filled out from reference TRBV9 and TRBJ2-2, the complete variable domain reads DSGVTQTPKHLITATGQRVTLRCSPRSGDLSVYWYQQSLDQGLQFLIQYYNGEERAKGNILERFSAQQFPDLHSELNLSSLELGDSALYFCASTYGGTGELFFGEGSRLTVL.

This clone has more than one count but fewer than ten. V is TRBV7-9 and J is TRBJ2-7; 8 nucleotides agree with TRBD1. Germline CDR1 reads SEHNR; CDR2 reads FQNEAQ (reference sequence). This CDR3 is built from 13 residues. The junction had 3 bases not matched to a gene; V was cut back by 5 bases and J by 3 bases. The CDR3 spells CASSGGQGYEQYF. The CDR3 nucleotides are TGTGCCAGCAGCGGTGGACAGGGCTACGAGCAGTACTTC.

The rearrangement links TRBV29-1 to TRBJ2-7, with 12 bases aligning to TRBD2. The V gene end was trimmed by 6 bases and the J gene end by 7 bases; junction bases not matched to a gene: 25. The germline gives CDR1 SQVTM, CDR2 ANQGSEA. The CDR3 is 19 residues long. Here the CDR3 DNA reads TGCAGCGTCCAGGGTCCTAATCTAGCGGGAGGGCCCGCCTCGAGGGAGCAGTACTTC. It yields the protein CSVQGPNLAGGPASREQYF.

Details on this clone: This sample includes further DNA sequences coding for the same CDR3. J is TRBJ2-7 and V is TRBV5-1; D may be TRBD1 or TRBD2 (5 bases each). Germline V gives CDR1 SGHRS, CDR2 YFSETQ. The CDR3 runs to 14 residues. V lost 0 bases and J lost 0, with 7 bases in between. Here the CDR3 DNA reads TGCGCCAGCAGCTTGGAGGGGAGCTCCTACGAGCAGTACTTC. It yields the protein CASSLEGSSYEQYF. The full variable domain, in which reference TRBV5-1 and TRBJ2-7 provide the parts outside the CDR3, is KAGVTQTPRYLIKTRGQQVTLSCSPISGHRSVSWYQQTPGQGLQFLFEYFSETQRNKGNFPGRFSGRQFSNSRSEMNVSTLELGDSALYLCASSLEGSSYEQYFGPGTRLTVT.

This clone was found a few times. No DNA is shown, since the ends of the CDR3 on it are uncertain; the CDR3 is the one TCRdb lists. The chain is built from TRBV2 and TRBJ1-1; the table's D call, TRBD1, has no DNA check behind it. The CDR3 length equals 12 residues, ends included. Germline V gene lookup returns CDR1 SNHLY and CDR2 FYNNEI. The chain's CDR3 is CASSDWGQGTFF.

The chain links TRBV7-9 to TRBJ2-7; 8 bases align to TRBD1. Germline CDR1 is SEHNR and CDR2 is FQNEAQ (reference sequence). Unmatched junction bases numbered 8, after V lost 1 base and J lost 6 bases. This CDR3 spans 15 amino acids. CDR3 in amino acids: CASSLVRAGGIEQYF. In DNA, the CDR3 is TGTGCCAGCAGCTTAGTGAGGGCAGGGGGCATCGAGCAGTACTTC.

This clone was counted a single time. The chain recombines TRBV2 with TRBJ1-1, with no clear D. The CDR3 has 14 amino acids. CDR1 is SNHLY and CDR2 is FYNNEI in the germline V gene. V gave up 7 bases and J gave up 1 base, with 13 bases separating them. DNA of the CDR3: TGTGCCAGCATCCTGAGGGCAGGGAACACTGAAGCTTTCTTT. The encoded protein is CASILRAGNTEAFF.

About this clone itself: The junction shows a germline mismatch at one end, possibly a read error. The chain has TRBV4-1 and TRBJ2-1; D call uncertain. The CDR3 sequence is 11 residues long. Germline CDR1 is MGHRA and CDR2 is YSYEKL. CDR3 DNA: TGTGCCAGCAGCTTAAACAATGAGCAGTTCTTC. Translation: CASSLNNEQFF.

This chain links TRBV21-1 with TRBJ1-4; the table's D call, TRBD1, has no DNA check behind it. TRBV21-1 is designated a pseudogene. The length of the CDR3 is 12 residues. For the CDR3, the DNA is TGTGCCAGTGGGACATTTCGTGAAAAACTGTTTTTT. Amino acids: CASGTFREKLFF.

Turning to this clone: One end of the junction varies from germline; a read error may be responsible. The chain combines TRBV29-1 with TRBJ1-2; 7 bases line up with TRBD1. There are 11 residues in the CDR3. Germline V gives CDR1 SQVTM, CDR2 ANQGSEA. The CDR3 spells CTVTGQVGYTF. CDR3 DNA: TGCACCGTTACAGGACAGGTTGGCTACACCTTC.

The chain links TRBV13 to TRBJ2-1; weak D call: TRBD1 (6 bases). CDR1 is PRHDT, CDR2 FYEKMQ, per germline (reference sequence). The length of the CDR3 is 15 residues. Trimming pared 3 bases from V and 3 bases from J, leaving 12 bases between. Here the CDR3 reads CASSLSRGLYNEQFF. In nucleotides, the CDR3 is TGTGCCAGCAGCTTGAGCAGGGGTCTCTACAATGAGCAGTTCTTC.